Below, 17 T cell receptor beta chains from the same sample are listed, as sequenced in a study of blood T cell repertoires in COVID-19. Data came from immunoSEQ multiplex PCR; TCRdb stores just in-frame clones and leaves some out. The table lists 120,000 to 150,000 clones, about four fifths of them singletons. The specimen sequenced was peripheral blood. The receptors were sampled from a human donor in a cohort sampled during active COVID-19.

The chain carries TRBV9 and TRBJ2-1, with 9 bases fitting TRBD1. V was pared by 3 bases and J by 4 bases, with 5 bases of the junction left unmatched. CDR1 and CDR2 (germline): SGDLS, YYNGEE. The CDR3 totals 15 residues. CDR3 DNA sequence: TGTGCCAGCAGCGGGAAGGGACAGGGTTACAATGAGCAGTTCTTC. Its translation is CASSGKGQGYNEQFF.

This chain joins TRBV7-9 and TRBJ1-4, with 7 bases that match TRBD1. The CDR3 has 16 amino acids. Trimming took 5 bases from V and 9 from J; bases not matched to a gene: 15. CDR1 and CDR2 (germline): SEHNR, FQNEAQ (reference sequence). The CDR3, as DNA: TGTGCCAGCAGCCAAAACACCCAGGGGGTGGGTAAAAAACTGTTTTTT. It encodes CASSQNTQGVGKKLFF.

In its sample, this clone was seen a few times. This rearrangement joins TRBV2 to TRBJ1-5; no reliable D call. Germline V gene data show CDR1 as SNHLY and CDR2 as FYNNEI. V lost 4 bases to trimming and J lost 4 bases, with 14 bases between them. The CDR3 is made up of 15 amino acids. CDR3 coding DNA: TGTGCCAGCAGTGTCGAGCAGGCCATGAATCAGCCCCAGCATTTT. Translating it yields CASSVEQAMNQPQHF.

The rearrangement uses TRBV7-2 and TRBJ1-5; the D is unclear. CDR3 length: 13 residues. Looked up from germline, CDR1 is SGHTA and CDR2 is FQGNSA. Trimming pared 0 bases from V and 6 bases from J, leaving 6 bases between. The DNA of the CDR3 is TGTGCCAGCAGCTTAGCACCGGGTCAGCCCCAGCATTTT. Translating it yields CASSLAPGQPQHF.

This clone has only one observation. The chain joins TRBV29-1 to TRBJ1-3; 8 bases match TRBD1. This CDR3 has 13 amino acids. The V and J ends lost 3 bases and 4 bases, in that order; junction bases with no gene match: 2. CDR1 is SQVTM, CDR2 ANQGSEA, per germline. The CDR3 reads CSVDTGGGNTIYF. As DNA, the CDR3 is TGCAGCGTTGATACAGGGGGAGGAAACACCATATATTTT.

This clone was seen a single time. V usage is TRBV28 and J usage is TRBJ2-7, with 8 bases that match TRBD2. V lost 7 bases and J lost 2; bases outside the gene matches: 10. CDR1 and CDR2 (germline): MDHEN, SYDVKM. CDR3 length: 15 amino acids. The CDR3 DNA reads as TGTGCCAGCACTTCACCAGCGGGAGTCGCCTACGAGCAGTACTTC. Translated, it gives CASTSPAGVAYEQYF.

This chain joins TRBV5-8 and TRBJ1-5, with D possibly being TRBD1 (5 bases). The CDR3 spans 15 residues. Per germline, CDR1 SGHTS and CDR2 YDEGEE. V dropped 2 bases and J dropped 0 bases, with 9 bases sitting between them. In DNA, the CDR3 is TGTGCCAGCAGCTTAGGACATACTAGCAATCAGCCCCAGCATTTT. Translating it yields CASSLGHTSNQPQHF.

This chain joins TRBV24-1 and TRBJ2-5; weak D call: TRBD2 (5 bases). Trimming shortened V by 5 bases and J by 4 bases, and 16 bases separated the two germline ends. Germline lookup yields CDR1 KGHDR and CDR2 SFDVKD. The CDR3 has 15 residues. This chain's CDR3 is CATSGDFIEGETQYF. The CDR3 DNA reads as TGTGCCACCAGTGGGGATTTCATCGAGGGAGAGACCCAGTACTTC.

This sequence joins TRBV29-1 and TRBJ2-1, with TRBD2 matching over 8 bases. The J segment lost 5 bases and the V segment lost 4 bases, leaving 7 bases of the junction unmatched. The CDR3 consists of 14 residues. CDR1 is SQVTM and CDR2 is ANQGSEA in the germline V gene. DNA of the CDR3: TGCAGCGTTGCGTTTGTTAGCGGGAACAATGAGCAGTTCTTC. Amino acids: CSVAFVSGNNEQFF.

The rearrangement joins TRBV19 to TRBJ1-1, with TRBD1 as a possible D gene (6 bases). Trimming took off 6 bases at V and 3 bases at J, with 20 bases between the two ends. The CDR3 spans 16 residues. The germline CDR1 and CDR2 sequences are LNHDA and SQIVND (reference sequence). The CDR3 DNA follows: TGTGCCAGTAGGTTGGGGGCGCGGGGGTATGACACTGAAGCTTTCTTT. Amino acids: CASRLGARGYDTEAFF.

The table lists this clone with a few counts. The chain links TRBV27 to TRBJ2-7; no definite D call. The V end lost 2 bases, the J end lost 7 bases, and 12 bases lay between the germline ends. Germline V gene lookup returns CDR1 MNHEY and CDR2 SMNVEV (reference sequence). This CDR3 is 13 amino acids long. Here the CDR3 DNA reads TGTGCCAGCAGTTTACGGCAGGCTGGGGAGCAGTACTTC. Translated: CASSLRQAGEQYF.

The chain links TRBV3-1 (or the pseudogene TRBV3-2) to TRBJ1-3; tentatively, D is TRBD1 (5 bases). CDR1 is LGHDT, CDR2 YNNKEL, per germline (reference sequence). The CDR3 spans 15 residues. Trimming shortened V by 4 bases and J by 0 bases, and 10 bases separated the two germline ends. The DNA of the CDR3 is TGTGCCAGCAGCCCCACAGGCCCCTCTGGAAACACCATATATTTT. Translating gives CASSPTGPSGNTIYF.

The chain recombines TRBV15 with TRBJ1-5; 8 nucleotides line up with TRBD1. The ends lost 3 bases at V and 6 bases at J; junction bases unmatched: 10. Germline loops: CDR1 LNHNV, CDR2 YYDKDF (reference sequence). The CDR3 contains 16 residues. As DNA, the CDR3 is TGTGCCACCAGCAGGCAAGGGACAGGTATCACTCAGCCCCAGCATTTT. It yields the protein CATSRQGTGITQPQHF.

This clone was found once. This chain connects TRBV5-1 to TRBJ2-7, with D perhaps TRBD1 (5 bases). CDR3 length: 15 residues. The germline gives CDR1 SGHRS, CDR2 YFSETQ. Deletions cut 4 bases from V and 5 bases from J, with 19 bases between. The CDR3 DNA reads TGCGCCAGCAGCCAGACCGCCAGGGTTATCAACGAGCAGTACTTC. This gives the protein CASSQTARVINEQYF.

The V gene is TRBV4-2, the J gene TRBJ2-5, with 7 bases fitting TRBD2. The germline CDR1 and CDR2 sequences are LGHNA and YNFKEQ. The trim removed 1 base at V and 8 bases at J, leaving 16 bases unmatched. CDR3 length: 17 amino acids. The CDR3 bases are TGTGCCAGCAGCCAAGTAAAAGCCCGGGACTACTATGTAACCCAGTACTTC. Translation gives CASSQVKARDYYVTQYF.

The V gene is TRBV7-2, the J gene TRBJ2-2; D might be TRBD1 (6 bases). The germline CDR1 and CDR2 sequences are SGHTA and FQGNSA. This CDR3 contains 15 residues. V was shortened by 4 bases and J by 7 bases, with 16 bases between the two germline ends. CDR3 region: CASSSRGARGGELFF. CDR3 sequence (DNA): TGTGCCAGCAGCTCCCGTGGGGCCAGGGGCGGGGAGCTGTTTTTT.

This clone was found a few times. The J gene is TRBJ2-3, the V gene TRBV7-3, with TRBD2 as a possible D gene (6 bases). Trimming cost V 4 bases and J 0 bases, with 8 bases left between them. The germline V gene encodes CDR1 SGHTA and CDR2 FQGTGA. The CDR3 is 14 amino acids. CDR3 sequence reads: CASSSGLSTDTQYF. CDR3 coding DNA: TGTGCCAGCAGCTCGGGACTTAGCACAGATACGCAGTATTTT.